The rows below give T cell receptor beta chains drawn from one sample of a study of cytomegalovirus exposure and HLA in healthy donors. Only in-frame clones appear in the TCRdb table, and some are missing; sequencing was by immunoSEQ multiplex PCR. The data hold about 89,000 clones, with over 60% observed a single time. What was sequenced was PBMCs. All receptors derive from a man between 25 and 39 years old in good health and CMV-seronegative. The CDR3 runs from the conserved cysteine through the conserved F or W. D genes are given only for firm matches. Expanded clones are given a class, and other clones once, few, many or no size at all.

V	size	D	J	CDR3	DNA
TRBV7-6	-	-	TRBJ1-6	CASRQSYNSPLHF	TGTGCCAGCAGACAGTCCTATAATTCACCCCTCCACTTT
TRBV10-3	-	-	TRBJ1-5	CATTSGGGLNQPQHF	TGTGCCACGACGTCCGGCGGGGGGCTGAATCAGCCCCAGCATTTT
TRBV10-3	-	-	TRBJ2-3	CAIWAGLDHTQYF	TGTGCCATCTGGGCAGGGCTGGATCATACGCAGTATTTT
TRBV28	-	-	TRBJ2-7	CASSPTRGLWF	TGTGCCAGCAGTCCCACGCGGGGGCTATGGTTC
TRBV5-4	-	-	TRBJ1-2	CASSGGGPIHGYTF	TGTGCCAGCAGCGGCGGCGGGCCGATCCATGGCTACACCTTC
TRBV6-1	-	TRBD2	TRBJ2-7	CASSIQTSGEYEQYF	TGTGCCAGCAGTATCCAGACTAGCGGGGAGTACGAGCAGTACTTC
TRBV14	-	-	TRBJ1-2	CASSQADGGYGYTF	TGTGCCAGCAGCCAAGCAGACGGAGGCTATGGCTACACCTTC
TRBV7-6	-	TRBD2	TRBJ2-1	CASRAGGRSNEQFF	TGTGCCAGCAGAGCGGGAGGGCGGTCAAATGAGCAGTTCTTC
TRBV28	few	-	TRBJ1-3	CASSPHLTGSFGNTIYF	TGTGCCAGCAGTCCTCATCTAACAGGGAGTTTCGGAAACACCATATATTTT
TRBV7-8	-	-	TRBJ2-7	CASSLKSGYEQYF	TGTGCCAGCAGCTTAAAATCGGGATACGAGCAGTACTTC
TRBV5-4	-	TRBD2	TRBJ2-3	CASSLKTSGGLDTQYF	TGTGCCAGCAGCTTGAAGACTAGCGGGGGTTTAGATACGCAGTATTTT
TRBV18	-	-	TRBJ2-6	CASSSTETGANVLTF	TGTGCCAGCTCGTCGACAGAGACTGGGGCCAACGTCCTGACTTTC
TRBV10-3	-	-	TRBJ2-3	CAITEGGDTQYF	TGTGCCATCACTGAGGGCGGAGATACGCAGTATTTT
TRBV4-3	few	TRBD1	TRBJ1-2	CASSQEVSRTGINGYTF	TGCGCCAGCAGCCAAGAGGTTTCGAGGACAGGGATTAATGGCTACACCTTC
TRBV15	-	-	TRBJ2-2	CATSRDFVWEGGGELFF	TGTGCCACCAGCAGAGATTTCGTCTGGGAGGGGGGCGGGGAGCTGTTTTTT
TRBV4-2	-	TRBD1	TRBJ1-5	CASSPRRQGGDQPQHF	TGTGCCAGCAGCCCGCGAAGACAGGGGGGTGACCAGCCCCAGCATTTT
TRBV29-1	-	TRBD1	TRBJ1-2	CSVAGQESNGYTF	TGCAGCGTTGCCGGACAGGAGTCAAATGGCTACACCTTC
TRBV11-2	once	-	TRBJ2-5	CASSLENSQETQYF	TGTGCCAGCAGCTTAGAAAATAGCCAAGAGACCCAGTACTTC
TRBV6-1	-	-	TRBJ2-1	CASSHSSAEQFF	TGTGCCAGCTCCCACTCTAGCGCTGAGCAGTTCTTC
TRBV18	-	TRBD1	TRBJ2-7	CASSPGGQGSYEQYF	TGTGCCAGCTCACCGGGGGGACAGGGCTCCTACGAGCAGTACTTC
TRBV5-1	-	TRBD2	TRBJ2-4	CASSGGLAVAKNIQYF	TGCGCCAGCAGCGGGGGACTAGCAGTAGCCAAAAACATTCAGTACTTC
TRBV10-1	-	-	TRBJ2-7	CASSESRGPGTISYEQYF	TGCGCCAGCAGTGAGTCTAGAGGGCCAGGGACAATCTCCTACGAGCAGTACTTC
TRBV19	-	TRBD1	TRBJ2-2	CASSIVRGLDTGELFF	TGTGCCAGTAGTATAGTCAGGGGGCTGGACACCGGGGAGCTGTTTTTT
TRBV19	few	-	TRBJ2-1	CASSIDRRLRDEQFF	TGTGCCAGTAGTATAGATCGGCGACTCCGGGATGAGCAGTTCTTC
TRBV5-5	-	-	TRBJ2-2	CASSVNTGWNTGELFF	TGTGCCAGCAGTGTAAACACGGGGTGGAACACCGGGGAGCTGTTTTTT
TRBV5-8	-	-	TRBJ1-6	CASSQEKGRNNSPLHF	TGTGCCAGCAGCCAAGAAAAGGGGCGGAATAATTCACCCCTCCACTTT
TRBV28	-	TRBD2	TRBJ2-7	CASSASGNYEQYF	TGTGCCAGCAGCGCTAGCGGGAACTACGAGCAGTACTTC
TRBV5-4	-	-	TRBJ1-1	CASSLDSKAFF	TGTGCCAGCAGCTTGGACAGCAAAGCTTTCTTT
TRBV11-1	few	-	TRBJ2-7	CASSSTLFYEQYF	TGTGCCAGCAGCTCGACATTATTCTACGAGCAGTACTTC
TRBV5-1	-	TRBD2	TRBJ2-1	CASSLEGTRGNEQFF	TGCGCCAGCAGCTTGGAAGGGACTAGGGGCAATGAGCAGTTCTTC
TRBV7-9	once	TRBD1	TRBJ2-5	CASSHQSPGQGYETQYF	TGTGCCAGCAGCCATCAATCGCCGGGACAGGGTTACGAGACCCAGTACTTC
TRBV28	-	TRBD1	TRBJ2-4	CAVGTELIQYF	TGTGCCGTAGGGACAGAGCTAATTCAGTACTTC
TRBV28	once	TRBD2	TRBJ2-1	CASSLTSGYNEQFF	TGTGCCAGCAGCCTGACTAGCGGCTACAATGAGCAGTTCTTC
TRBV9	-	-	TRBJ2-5	CASSDTDGYQETQYF	TGTGCCAGCAGCGACACCGACGGGTACCAAGAGACCCAGTACTTC
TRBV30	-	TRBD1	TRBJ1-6	CAWRSGTGGESPLHF	TGTGCCTGGAGGTCCGGGACAGGGGGCGAATCACCCCTCCACTTT
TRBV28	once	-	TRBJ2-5	CASSFRGNQETQYF	TGTGCCAGCAGTTTCCGGGGGAACCAAGAGACCCAGTACTTC
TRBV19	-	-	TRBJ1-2	CASSKEGRYGYTF	TGTGCCAGTAGTAAGGAGGGGAGGTATGGCTACACCTTC
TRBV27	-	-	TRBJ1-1	CASSGGGSLSTEAFF	TGTGCCAGCAGTGGGGGGGGGAGTCTGAGCACTGAAGCTTTCTTT
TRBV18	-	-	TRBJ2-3	CASSQSESVGGTDTQYF	TGTGCCAGCTCACAATCTGAGTCGGTCGGGGGAACAGATACGCAGTATTTT
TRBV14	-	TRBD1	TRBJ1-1	CASSSWDSAEAFF	TGTGCCAGCAGCTCTTGGGACAGCGCTGAAGCTTTCTTT
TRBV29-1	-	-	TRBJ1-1	CSVEGRRGNTEAFF	TGCAGCGTTGAGGGACGGCGGGGGAACACTGAAGCTTTCTTT
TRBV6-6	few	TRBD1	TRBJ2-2	CASTQQGAGELFF	TGTGCCAGCACCCAACAGGGGGCCGGGGAGCTGTTTTTT
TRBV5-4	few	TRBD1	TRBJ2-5	CASSTGQGPQETQYF	TGTGCCAGCAGCACGGGACAGGGCCCCCAAGAGACCCAGTACTTC
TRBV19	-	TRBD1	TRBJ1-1	CASRPSTGGNTEAFF	TGTGCCAGTAGACCCTCGACAGGGGGGAACACTGAAGCTTTCTTT
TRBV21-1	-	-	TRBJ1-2	CASSKGTGAVYGYTF	TGTGCCAGCAGCAAAGGGACAGGGGCGGTCTATGGCTACACCTTC
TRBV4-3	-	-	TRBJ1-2	CASSQGDGANYGYTF	TGCGCCAGCAGCCAAGGGGATGGGGCGAACTATGGCTACACCTTC
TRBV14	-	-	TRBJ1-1	CASSQIWAGSTEAFF	TGTGCCAGCAGCCAGATTTGGGCGGGGAGCACTGAAGCTTTCTTT
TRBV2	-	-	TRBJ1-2	CASRTLSNYGYTF	TGTGCCAGCAGGACACTCTCTAACTATGGCTACACCTTC
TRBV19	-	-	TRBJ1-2	CAGGAGRGYTF	TGTGCCGGAGGAGCGGGACGGGGCTACACCTTC
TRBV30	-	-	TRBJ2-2	CAWSESGNTGELFF	TGTGCCTGGAGTGAATCAGGGAACACCGGGGAGCTGTTTTTT
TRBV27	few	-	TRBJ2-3	CASFHLPGDTQYF	TGTGCCAGCTTCCATCTTCCGGGGGATACGCAGTATTTT
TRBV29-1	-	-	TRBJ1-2	CSVSRLTDPNYGYTF	TGCAGCGTTTCCCGACTGACAGATCCTAACTATGGCTACACCTTC
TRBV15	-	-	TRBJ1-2	CATSRDRTSPYGYTF	TGTGCCACCAGCAGAGATAGGACTTCGCCTTATGGCTACACCTTC
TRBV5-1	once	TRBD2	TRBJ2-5	CASSVPSGGETQYF	TGCGCCAGCAGCGTTCCTAGCGGGGGAGAGACCCAGTACTTC
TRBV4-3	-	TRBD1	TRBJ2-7	CASSQDMGTETYEQYF	TGCGCCAGCAGCCAAGACATGGGGACAGAGACCTACGAGCAGTACTTC
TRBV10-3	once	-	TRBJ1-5	CATALGQRSGNQPQHF	TGTGCCACCGCCCTAGGACAGAGGAGCGGCAATCAGCCCCAGCATTTT